Shown below are 22 T cell receptor beta chains from a single sample sequenced in a study of T and B cells in COVID-19 patients. TRB was amplified from about 260-540 ng of blood genomic DNA. TRB rearrangements were amplified by multiplex PCR with BIOMED2 TRB-A/B primers. TCRdb redid the calling of the multiplex PCR reads with MiXCR, one entry per CDR3 protein. The profile shows approximately 17,000 distinct CDR3 sequences, under 35% of them singletons. The sequenced sample consisted of blood. The receptors were sampled from a human donor who had recovered from COVID-19.

The V gene is TRBV20-1, the J gene TRBJ1-3; D is ambiguous. The CDR3 consists of 14 residues. Germline V gene lookup returns CDR1 DFQATT and CDR2 SNEGSKA (reference sequence). The V end lost 5 bases, the J end lost 4 bases, and 15 bases lay between the germline ends. This CDR3 is CSAPAGKSGNTIYF. In DNA, the CDR3 is TGCAGTGCTCCCGCGGGGAAATCGGGAAACACCATATATTTT.

This clonotype is medium-sized in the sample. The V gene is TRBV19, the J gene TRBJ2-2; the D is unclear. CDR3 length: 14 residues. Germline V CDR1 and CDR2: LNHDA, SQIVND (reference sequence). V lost 5 bases and J 1 base, leaving 8 bases between the germline ends. The CDR3 DNA follows: TGTGCCAGTAGTCCAGGAGTGAACACCGGGGAGCTGTTTTTT. Translating it yields CASSPGVNTGELFF. The complete variable domain, with remaining parts taken from reference TRBV19 and TRBJ2-2, reads DGGITQSPKYLFRKEGQNVTLSCEQNLNHDAMYWYRQDPGQGLRLIYYSQIVNDFQKGDIAEGYSVSREKKESFPLTVTSAQKNPTAFYLCASSPGVNTGELFFGEGSRLTVL.

The rearrangement links TRBV12-3 or TRBV12-4 to TRBJ1-5; D is unclear. With 3 bases removed from V and 3 bases from J, the gap between germline ends came to 0 bases. The CDR3 runs to 11 residues. The CDR3 loop is CASSFNQPQHF. In DNA form, the CDR3 reads TGTGCCAGCAGTTTCAATCAGCCCCAGCATTTT.

This chain links TRBV11-2 with TRBJ2-1; 10 nucleotides agree with TRBD1. V shed 3 bases, J shed 7 bases, and the junction held 12 bases outside the gene matches. This CDR3 comprises 17 residues. CDR1 SGHAT and CDR2 FQNNGV come from the germline V gene. Written as DNA, the CDR3 is TGTGCCAGCAGCTTCCGCCGACAGGGGGCAAATCTGAATGAGCAGTTCTTC. It encodes CASSFRRQGANLNEQFF.

Of note for this clonotype: This sequence may be a read error, since a much larger clone differs from it by one base. The rearrangement links TRBV13 to TRBJ2-7, with TRBD2 matching 9 bases. The CDR3 covers 16 residues. CDR1 PRHDT and CDR2 FYEKMQ come from the germline V gene (reference sequence). This CDR3 is CASSATTSGASYGQYF. CDR3 nucleotide sequence: TGTGCCAGCAGCGCAACGACTAGCGGAGCCTCCTACGGGCAGTACTTC.

This clonotype rates as medium-sized. The rearrangement joins TRBV6-5 to TRBJ2-2; perhaps TRBD1 as D (6 bases). The V end was cut by 6 bases, the J end by 0 bases, with 11 bases between. The germline gives CDR1 MNHEY, CDR2 SVGAGI. The CDR3 loop spans 15 amino acids. The CDR3 region is CASSAGTSNTGELFF. As DNA, the CDR3 is TGTGCCAGCAGCGCCGGGACATCGAACACCGGGGAGCTGTTTTTT.

V is TRBV30 and J is TRBJ1-2, with D possibly matching TRBD1 (5 bases). V dropped 3 bases and J dropped 5 bases, with 10 bases sitting between them. This CDR3 spans 12 amino acids. Germline V gene sequence: CDR1 GTSNPN, CDR2 SVGIG (reference sequence). CDR3 sequence reads: CAWSVQGYGYTF. In nucleotides, the CDR3 is TGTGCCTGGAGCGTCCAGGGTTATGGCTACACCTTC.

The V call is TRBV5-4, the J call TRBJ1-1; no clear D gene. Germline-derived CDR1 and CDR2 are SGHNT and YYREEE (reference sequence). V lost 0 bases and J 2 bases, leaving 11 bases between the germline ends. The CDR3 covers 15 residues. CDR3 residues: CASSLGSRGNTEAFF. CDR3 DNA sequence: TGTGCCAGCAGCTTGGGATCTCGCGGAAACACTGAAGCTTTCTTT.

Many counts were recorded for this clonotype. The chain joins TRBV12-3 or TRBV12-4 to TRBJ2-7, with TRBD1 matching 9 bases. This CDR3 comprises 15 residues. Trimming cost V 3 bases and J 0 bases; bases outside gene matches: 3. The CDR3 loop reads CASSLGTGISYEQYF. The CDR3 DNA sequence: TGTGCCAGCAGTTTGGGGACAGGGATCTCCTACGAGCAGTACTTC.

The rearrangement uses TRBV11-2 and TRBJ2-5; 10 bases match TRBD2. This CDR3 is built from 15 residues. Germline-derived CDR1 and CDR2 are SGHAT and FQNNGV. The V gene end was trimmed by 4 bases and the J gene end by 5 bases; junction bases not matched to a gene: 7. The CDR3 sequence: CASSSLAGDGETQYF. As DNA, the CDR3 is TGTGCCAGCAGCTCCCTAGCGGGAGATGGCGAGACCCAGTACTTC.

The chain uses TRBV12-3 or TRBV12-4 and TRBJ2-4; D is ambiguous. CDR3 length equals 15 residues. Between the trimmed V and J ends, which lost 7 bases and 3 bases, there was a span of 16 bases. Here the CDR3 DNA reads TGTGCCAGCACCGACACCGAACTCAACAAAAACATTCAGTACTTC. This translates into CASTDTELNKNIQYF.

This clonotype has only a few counts. In nucleotides, the CDR3 is TGTGCCATCAGTCGACAGGGGGCCTATAGCAATCAGCCCCAGCATTTT. As protein: CAISRQGAYSNQPQHF. The chain carries TRBV10-3 and TRBJ1-5, with 10 positions matching TRBD1. This CDR3 region has 16 residues. Germline V gene data show CDR1 as ENHRY and CDR2 as SYGVKD. V was pared by 5 bases and J by 0 bases, with 4 bases of the junction left unmatched.

The chain has TRBV7-9 and TRBJ2-1, with 7 bases that match TRBD1. Germline CDR1 is SEHNR and CDR2 is FQNEAQ (reference sequence). V shed 6 bases and J 6 bases; nucleotides not matched to a gene: 11. The CDR3 length is 15 residues. For the CDR3, the DNA is TGTGCCAGCAGGTACAGGGGTTCTTTGGCCAATGAGCAGTTCTTC. Amino acids: CASRYRGSLANEQFF.

This clonotype is termed medium-sized (0.01 to 0.1%). This chain uses TRBV19 with TRBJ2-5; D unclear. Germline V CDR1 and CDR2: LNHDA, SQIVND (reference sequence). V lost 2 bases and J lost 4, with 5 bases in between. The CDR3 totals 12 residues. The CDR3 DNA sequence: TGTGCCAGTAGTATAACCCCAGAGACCCAGTACTTC. Its translation is CASSITPETQYF.

In this sample, this clonotype turned up many times. J is TRBJ1-2 and V is TRBV6-5; 7 bases line up with TRBD1. Germline-derived CDR1 and CDR2 are MNHEY and SVGAGI. With V trimmed by 5 bases and J by 7 bases, 13 bases remained unmatched. The CDR3 contains 15 residues. CDR3 sequence (DNA): TGTGCCAGCAGTAAAAACCTTCACAGGGGCGGTGGCTACACCTTC. Translating it yields CASSKNLHRGGGYTF.

This clonotype has at least ten counts. CDR3 sequence (DNA): TGTGCCAGCGGGGAGGGAAGACGGGACGAGCAGTACTTC. Translating gives CASGEGRRDEQYF. The J gene is TRBJ2-7, the V gene TRBV6-6, with TRBD2 matching over 7 bases. Trimming removed 8 bases from V and 5 bases from J; junction bases left unmatched: 9. Germline loops: CDR1 MNHNY, CDR2 SVGAGI (reference sequence). This CDR3 is 13 amino acids long.

By frequency in the sample, this clonotype is medium-sized. The rearrangement uses TRBV5-5 and TRBJ2-1, with a possible D match to TRBD1 (6 bases). The CDR3 runs to 14 residues. Germline loops: CDR1 SGHKS, CDR2 YYEKEE (reference sequence). The V gene lost 0 bases and the J gene lost 9 bases, with 13 bases spanning the gap. The DNA of the CDR3 is TGTGCCAGCAGCTTGGCAGGGGCGAGTGGTGAGCAGTTCTTC. It specifies CASSLAGASGEQFF.

In this sample, this clonotype turned up a few times. This could be a read error, since a much larger clone is one nucleotide away. This rearrangement joins TRBV12-3 or TRBV12-4 to TRBJ2-2, with D perhaps matching TRBD2 (5 bases). This CDR3 contains 12 residues. V shed 8 bases and J shed 1 base, with 5 bases lying between them. In DNA, the CDR3 is TGTGCCAGCGAGGGGAACACCGGGGAGCTGTTTTTT. This sequence encodes CASEGNTGELFF.

By sample share, this clonotype is medium-sized. V and J are TRBV11-1 and TRBJ2-5; 10 positions match TRBD2. This CDR3 spans 18 amino acids. Germline V gene data show CDR1 as SGHAT and CDR2 as FQDESV (reference sequence). The trim removed 3 bases at V and 0 bases at J, leaving 10 bases unmatched. As DNA, the CDR3 is TGTGCCAGCAGCTTTGACCAGCGGGGGGGCCCGTACCAAGAGACCCAGTACTTC. It codes for CASSFDQRGGPYQETQYF.

This clonotype is judged medium-sized. The chain has TRBV15 and TRBJ2-2, with D tentatively TRBD1 or TRBD2 (6 bases each). V lost 0 bases to trimming and J lost 10 bases, with 9 bases between them. The CDR3 consists of 13 residues. Per germline, CDR1 LNHNV and CDR2 YYDKDF (reference sequence). The CDR3 protein is CATSRDWGAELFF. The CDR3 DNA reads TGTGCCACCAGCAGAGATTGGGGGGCGGAGCTGTTTTTT.

V is TRBV6-5 and J is TRBJ1-2; D is ambiguous. V was shortened by 7 bases and J by 4 bases, with 7 bases between the two germline ends. Germline CDR1 and CDR2: MNHEY and SVGAGI. This CDR3 has 11 amino acids. CDR3 region: CASTRGYGYTF. DNA of the CDR3: TGTGCCAGCACCCGAGGCTATGGCTACACCTTC.

This clonotype was detected a few times. The rearrangement joins TRBV12-3 or TRBV12-4 to TRBJ1-1; D perhaps matches TRBD1 (6 bases). The ends were cut back, 7 bases at V and 3 bases at J, with 12 bases in the middle. This CDR3 spans 13 amino acids. This chain's CDR3 is CASNTGSYTEAFF. CDR3 DNA: TGTGCCAGCAATACAGGGAGTTACACTGAAGCTTTCTTT.